Listed here are 11 T cell receptor beta chains from one sample, sequenced in a study of CXCR3-negative and CXCR3-positive naive CD8 T cells. cDNA libraries for TRB were generated by 5' RACE incorporating UMI labels. One entry per CDR3 protein, without DNA, is what TCRdb gives after re-calling the 5' RACE reads. Listed are tens of thousands of distinct CDR3 sequences; approximately 1.6% falls within the top ten. The sample consisted of naive CXCR3- CD8+ T cells from blood. The sample's subset: CD45RO-CCR7+CD27+CD95- naive CD8+ T cells lacking CXCR3 (TNR3-). The receptor set was obtained from a human donor in good health. Some clones in this sample may be carry-over from other donors' samples.

This chain connects TRBV27 to TRBJ2-2; TCRdb's D call of TRBD1 is untestable without DNA. This CDR3 is 16 amino acids long. The germline V gene has CDR1 MNHEY and CDR2 SMNVEV (reference sequence). The CDR3 here is CASSFQGGPDTGELFF.

V gene TRBV29-1 combines with J gene TRBJ2-4; the TCRdb call, TRBD2, lacks DNA for checking. This CDR3 has 13 amino acids. The V gene's germline CDR1 is SQVTM and CDR2 ANQGSEA. CDR3 sequence: CSVTSGSANIQYF.

The chain has TRBV29-1 and TRBJ2-3; with no DNA, the TCRdb D assignment of TRBD1 cannot be verified. The CDR3 runs to 15 residues. Germline-derived CDR1 and CDR2 are SQVTM and ANQGSEA. This CDR3 is CSVEDSGMPGDTQYF.

The chain couples TRBV28 to TRBJ2-1. Germline CDR1 reads MDHEN; CDR2 reads SYDVKM. This CDR3 comprises 13 residues. CDR3 sequence reads: CASNQWSNNEQFF.

The genes are TRBV12-3 or TRBV12-4 and TRBJ2-5; TCRdb picks TRBD1, but there is no DNA to check that call. This CDR3 is 14 amino acids long. The CDR3: CASSSGGAEETQYF.

The chain recombines TRBV12-3 or TRBV12-4 with TRBJ2-1; the D call of TRBD2 rests on TCRdb alone, since no DNA is present to check it. The CDR3 is 16 residues long. The CDR3 loop reads CASSSGWREGRYEQFF.

The rearrangement uses TRBV29-1 and TRBJ2-7; TCRdb's D gene call, TRBD1, goes unchecked for lack of DNA. Germline values: CDR1 SQVTM, CDR2 ANQGSEA. This CDR3 region has 13 residues. This chain's CDR3 is CSVGDRGAYEQYF.

The CDR3 loop reads CASSHDRVYYNSPLHF. This chain links TRBV28 with TRBJ1-6; as DNA is missing, the TRBD1 call by TCRdb cannot be tested. The V gene's germline CDR1 is MDHEN and CDR2 SYDVKM. This CDR3 spans 16 amino acids.

The V and J genes are TRBV11-1 and TRBJ2-1; there is no DNA to check the TCRdb D call of TRBD1. CDR1 is SGHAT and CDR2 is FQDESV in the germline V gene (reference sequence). The CDR3 runs to 17 residues. The CDR3 loop is CASSFFMGAGPYNEQFF. Full variable domain (missing parts from reference TRBV11-1 and TRBJ2-1): EAEVAQSPRYKITEKSQAVAFWCDPISGHATLYWYRQILGQGPELLVQFQDESVVDDSQLPKDRFSAERLKGVDSTLKIQPAELGDSAMYLCASSFFMGAGPYNEQFFGPGTRLTVL.

V gene TRBV6-5 combines with J gene TRBJ2-1; with no DNA, the TCRdb D assignment of TRBD2 cannot be verified. Germline V gene data show CDR1 as MNHEY and CDR2 as SVGAGI. The CDR3 extends over 16 amino acids. CDR3 sequence: CASSLGTSGSNNEQFF.

The J gene is TRBJ1-1, the V gene TRBV29-1. The CDR3 runs 11 residues. The germline gives CDR1 SQVTM, CDR2 ANQGSEA. The CDR3 loop is CSVATNTEAFF.